Listed below are T cell receptor beta chains from one sample, sequenced in a study of T cell changes during pregnancy in multiple sclerosis. The repertoire was sequenced with immunoSEQ multiplex PCR; TCRdb's copy has only in-frame clones and lacks some. Found here are about 67,000 clones, 80% to 90% of them singletons; the top ten hold 2% to 3%. The source was peripheral blood, collected in the first trimester of pregnancy. The receptors derive from a female donor with multiple sclerosis, enrolled in a pregnancy study. CDR3s include the opening cysteine and the closing phenylalanine or tryptophan. A D gene is named only where the DNA matches it firmly. Only some rows state a clone size, as once, few, many or a class for expanded clones.

TRBV19	TRBJ2-3	TRBD1	.	TGTGCCAGTAGCAGAACGACAGGGTTAGATACGCAGTATTTT	CASSRTTGLDTQYF
TRBV5-1	TRBJ1-2	.	.	TGCGCCAGCAGCTTGGCTCAGGGAACCAACCTTAATGGCTACACCTTC	CASSLAQGTNLNGYTF
TRBV5-1	TRBJ2-7	.	.	TGCGCCAGCAGCTTGGAATCGGACACCGATTACGAGCAGTACTTC	CASSLESDTDYEQYF
TRBV7-2	TRBJ1-5	TRBD1	.	TGTGCCAGCAGCTTAGTAAATTGGGACAGGGACAATCAGCCCCAGCATTTT	CASSLVNWDRDNQPQHF
TRBV5-3	TRBJ2-3	TRBD1	.	TGTGCCAGAAGCTTGGGAGGAGGGGACAGGGAGACAGATACGCAGTATTTT	CARSLGGGDRETDTQYF
TRBV5-1	TRBJ1-3	.	.	TGCGCCAGCAGCTTTGACAGAGCTGGAAACACCATATATTTT	CASSFDRAGNTIYF
TRBV19	TRBJ1-1	.	few	TGTGCCAGTAGTATTATTGGGGCCCTCCCGAACACTGAAGCTTTCTTT	CASSIIGALPNTEAFF
TRBV7-2	TRBJ2-7	.	few	TGTGCCAGCAGCTCGACAGGACGCTACGAGCAGTACTTC	CASSSTGRYEQYF
TRBV11-3	TRBJ2-1	TRBD2	.	TGTGCCAGCAGCCGAGGACTAGCGGGGGGGTCAAATGAGCAGTTCTTC	CASSRGLAGGSNEQFF
TRBV2	TRBJ2-3	.	.	TGTGCCAGCACCCGAAGGTCAGGGGCGGATACGCAGTATTTT	CASTRRSGADTQYF
TRBV7-2	TRBJ2-5	TRBD2	.	TGTGCCAGCAGCCTTAGACTAGCCGAGACCCAGTACTTC	CASSLRLAETQYF
TRBV6-5	TRBJ1-2	TRBD1	.	TGTGCCAGCAGTACAGGGACAGGGGGTGAGAATGGCTACACCTTC	CASSTGTGGENGYTF
TRBV19	TRBJ2-5	.	.	TGTGCCAGTAGTATAGGTTTAGACCGGACTTCGACCCAGTACTTC	CASSIGLDRTSTQYF
TRBV29-1	TRBJ2-2	TRBD1	once	TGCAGCGTTGATTGGGGACAGGGGGACACCGGGGAGCTGTTTTTT	CSVDWGQGDTGELFF
TRBV25-1	TRBJ1-1	.	.	TGTGCCAGCAGTCGGGGGAGGAACACTGAAGCTTTCTTT	CASSRGRNTEAFF
TRBV2	TRBJ1-2	.	once	TGTGCCAGCAGTCACGGCGGGTTAGCCCGGGGGACCTATGGCTACACCTTC	CASSHGGLARGTYGYTF
TRBV27	TRBJ1-1	.	.	TGTGCCAGCAGTTGGGACGGGGGGGACACTGAAGCTTTCTTT	CASSWDGGDTEAFF
TRBV12-5	TRBJ2-1	TRBD1	.	TGTGCTAGTGGTTTGGTAACGACAGGGGGGTCCTACAATGAGCAGTTCTTC	CASGLVTTGGSYNEQFF
TRBV9	TRBJ1-1	.	.	TGTGCCAGCAGCGTGGGGGGGGGAGGGAGTCCGGGGACTGAAGCTTTCTTT	CASSVGGGGSPGTEAFF
TRBV9	TRBJ1-2	.	.	TGTGCCAGCAGCGCCCCCCCACAGGCCTATGGCTACACCTTC	CASSAPPQAYGYTF
TRBV9	TRBJ2-3	.	.	TGTGCCAGCAGCGTAAGCGCGGCTAGCGGCACAGATACGCAGTATTTT	CASSVSAASGTDTQYF
TRBV6-1	TRBJ1-4	.	.	TGTGCCAGCAGCTTCTTAACAACTAATGAAAAACTGTTTTTT	CASSFLTTNEKLFF
TRBV19	TRBJ1-5	TRBD1	.	TGTGCCAGTAGTATCGGACAGGATAGCAATCAGCCCCAGCATTTT	CASSIGQDSNQPQHF
TRBV6-5	TRBJ1-2	.	.	TGTGCCAGCAGTTACTACGGGAGCTACACCTTC	CASSYYGSYTF
TRBV4-1	TRBJ2-7	TRBD1	few	TGCGCCAGCAGCCACCCAGCTGGGACAGGGGGGTACGAGCAGTACTTC	CASSHPAGTGGYEQYF
TRBV5-4	TRBJ2-2	.	.	TGTGCCAGCAGCCCCCCCGGGGGGGAGCTGTTTTTT	CASSPPGGELFF
TRBV6-5	TRBJ2-7	TRBD1	.	TGTGCCAGCAGTTACGAGCGACAGGGGCCGTACGAGCAGTACTTC	CASSYERQGPYEQYF
TRBV29-1	TRBJ2-7	.	.	TGCAGCGTTGAAGTGACAGACTACGAGCAGTACTTC	CSVEVTDYEQYF
TRBV19	TRBJ1-2	.	.	TGTGCCAGTAGGACAGCCAACGCCCAGGGGTATGGTGGCTACACCTTC	CASRTANAQGYGGYTF
TRBV5-6	TRBJ2-5	TRBD2	.	TGTGCCAGCAGCTTGGCCTTACTAGCGGGGAGGCAAGAGACCCAGTACTTC	CASSLALLAGRQETQYF
TRBV30	TRBJ2-7	.	.	TGTGCCTGGAGTGCGTACTACGAGCAGTACTTC	CAWSAYYEQYF
TRBV6-5	TRBJ1-2	.	.	TGTGCCAGCAGTCGGGATGACGGAGGCTATGGCTACACCTTC	CASSRDDGGYGYTF
TRBV9	TRBJ1-2	.	.	TGTGCCAGCAGCGGACCAGTAGCTCCAGTTAGCTATGGCTACACCTTC	CASSGPVAPVSYGYTF
TRBV6-1	TRBJ1-5	.	.	TGTGCCAGCAGTGAACAGTACTATAGCAATCAGCCCCAGCATTTT	CASSEQYYSNQPQHF
TRBV29-1	TRBJ2-5	TRBD1	.	TGCAGCGTCCTCCGGGACAGTTCTCCGTTTCAGACCCAGTACTTC	CSVLRDSSPFQTQYF
TRBV5-1	TRBJ2-7	TRBD1	once	TGCGCCAGCAGCTTGGGATATTGGACAGGGAGTTCCTACGAGCAGTACTTC	CASSLGYWTGSSYEQYF
TRBV19	TRBJ1-2	.	.	TGTGCCAGTAATCCGACAGGACCTTTTAACTATGGCTACACCTTC	CASNPTGPFNYGYTF
TRBV18	TRBJ1-2	TRBD1	.	TGTGCCAGCTCACCACCACAGGGGAGATATGGCTACACCTTC	CASSPPQGRYGYTF
TRBV7-6	TRBJ2-2	TRBD1	.	TGTGCCAGCAGCCAGGGACAGCGAGGCGGGGAGCTGTTTTTT	CASSQGQRGGELFF
TRBV29-1	TRBJ2-7	.	.	TGCAGCGTTGAATACCCTAGTGAGGTTGAGAACCCCTACGAGCAGTACTTC	CSVEYPSEVENPYEQYF
TRBV27	TRBJ1-5	.	.	TGTGCCAGCAGTTTACGGGGATATAGGGTGGGAGGGCAGCCCCAGCATTTT	CASSLRGYRVGGQPQHF
TRBV18	TRBJ1-6	.	few	TGTGCCAGCTCACAAAACCACAGGGTAGAGAATTCACCCCTCCACTTT	CASSQNHRVENSPLHF
TRBV7-2	TRBJ1-1	.	.	TGTGCCAGCAGCTTCGAGGTCTACACTGAAGCTTTCTTT	CASSFEVYTEAFF
TRBV7-2	TRBJ2-2	.	.	TGTGCCAGCAGCCGAGGGAACACCGGGGAGCTGTTTTTT	CASSRGNTGELFF
TRBV18	TRBJ2-6	.	.	TGTGCCAGCTCACCACTAGCGAATGGGGCCAACGTCCTGACTTTC	CASSPLANGANVLTF